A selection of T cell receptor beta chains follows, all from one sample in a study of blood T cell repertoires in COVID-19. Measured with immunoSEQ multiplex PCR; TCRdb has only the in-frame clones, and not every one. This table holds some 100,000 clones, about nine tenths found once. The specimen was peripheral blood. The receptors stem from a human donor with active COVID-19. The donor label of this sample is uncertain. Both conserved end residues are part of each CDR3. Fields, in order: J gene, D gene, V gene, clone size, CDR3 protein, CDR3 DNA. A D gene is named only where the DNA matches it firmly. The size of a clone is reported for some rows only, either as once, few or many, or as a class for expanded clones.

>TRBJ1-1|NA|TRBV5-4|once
CASSLRGALNTEAFF
TGTGCCAGCAGCTTAAGGGGCGCGCTGAACACTGAAGCTTTCTTT
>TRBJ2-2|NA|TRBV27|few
CASSDRNTGELFF
TGTGCCAGCAGTGACAGGAACACCGGGGAGCTGTTTTTT
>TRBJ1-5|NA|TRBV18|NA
CASSPGSHSNQPQHF
TGTGCCAGCTCACCGGGCAGCCATAGCAATCAGCCCCAGCATTTT
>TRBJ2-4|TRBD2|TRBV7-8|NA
CASSLEGGRWNIQYF
TGTGCCAGCAGCTTAGAGGGCGGGAGGTGGAACATTCAGTACTTC
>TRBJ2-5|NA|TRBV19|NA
CASSMVLRKTQYF
TGTGCCAGTAGTATGGTCCTGAGAAAGACCCAGTACTTC
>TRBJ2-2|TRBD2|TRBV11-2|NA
CASSSGWTSGGKNTGELFF
TGTGCCAGCAGCTCTGGGTGGACTAGCGGGGGGAAGAACACCGGGGAGCTGTTTTTT
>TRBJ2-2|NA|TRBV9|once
CASSAAGYGGELFF
TGTGCCAGCAGCGCGGCAGGGTACGGCGGGGAGCTGTTTTTT
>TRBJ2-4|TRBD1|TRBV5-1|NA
CASSLMGTGYDIQYF
TGCGCCAGCAGCTTAATGGGGACAGGGTACGACATTCAGTACTTC
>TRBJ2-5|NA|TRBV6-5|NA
CASSTSLGVGTQYF
TGTGCCAGCAGCACGTCCCTAGGAGTAGGGACCCAGTACTTC
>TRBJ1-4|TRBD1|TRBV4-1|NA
CASSAGQNNEKLFF
TGCGCCAGCAGCGCGGGACAGAATAATGAAAAACTGTTTTTT
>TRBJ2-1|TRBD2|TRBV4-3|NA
CASSQDPSGSSYNEQFF
TGCGCCAGCAGCCAAGATCCTAGCGGGAGCTCCTACAATGAGCAGTTCTTC
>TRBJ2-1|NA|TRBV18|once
CASSPRAGNLNEQFF
TGTGCCAGCTCACCACGGGCAGGGAATCTTAATGAGCAGTTCTTC
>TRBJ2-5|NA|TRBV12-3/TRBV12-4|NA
CASSLAGVETQYF
TGTGCCAGCAGTTTAGCAGGGGTGGAGACCCAGTACTTC
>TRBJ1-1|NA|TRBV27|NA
CASSYRGVDTEAFF
TGTGCCAGCAGTTATAGGGGTGTTGACACTGAAGCTTTCTTT
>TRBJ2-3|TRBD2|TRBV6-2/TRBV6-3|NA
CASSSVLTSGGTSTDTQYF
TGTGCCAGCAGTTCCGTCCTAACTAGCGGGGGGACTAGCACAGATACGCAGTATTTT
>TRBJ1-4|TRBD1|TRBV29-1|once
CSVGQANEKLFF
TGCAGCGTCGGACAGGCTAATGAAAAACTGTTTTTT
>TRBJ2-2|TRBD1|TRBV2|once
CASSLVGGKVTGELFF
TGTGCCAGCAGTCTGGTAGGGGGCAAGGTTACCGGGGAGCTGTTTTTT
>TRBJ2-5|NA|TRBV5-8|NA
CASKAGLARETQYF
TGTGCCAGCAAAGCAGGGCTGGCCCGAGAGACCCAGTACTTC
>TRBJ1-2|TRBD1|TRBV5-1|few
CASSLNQGAGSYGYTF
TGCGCCAGCAGCTTAAATCAGGGGGCAGGTAGCTATGGCTACACCTTC
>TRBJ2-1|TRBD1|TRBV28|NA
CASSDWTGSYNEQFF
TGTGCCAGCAGTGATTGGACAGGCTCCTACAATGAGCAGTTCTTC
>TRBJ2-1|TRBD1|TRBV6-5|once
CASTKGTGGSNEQFF
TGTGCCAGCACCAAGGGCACAGGGGGCTCAAATGAGCAGTTCTTC
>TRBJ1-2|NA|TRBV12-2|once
CASRLQQGENYGYTF
TGTGCAAGTCGCTTACAACAGGGAGAGAACTATGGCTACACCTTC
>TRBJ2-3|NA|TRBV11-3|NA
CASSPGGGTDTQYF
TGTGCCAGCAGCCCGGGGGGCGGCACAGATACGCAGTATTTT
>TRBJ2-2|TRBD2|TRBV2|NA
CASSARLAGRAGELFF
TGTGCCAGCAGTGCCCGACTAGCGGGGCGGGCCGGGGAGCTGTTTTTT
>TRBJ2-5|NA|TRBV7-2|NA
CASSRQFQETQYF
TGTGCCAGCAGCAGACAGTTCCAAGAGACCCAGTACTTC
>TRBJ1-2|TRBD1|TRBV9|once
CASSAETGGVYGYTF
TGTGCCAGCAGCGCCGAAACAGGGGGCGTCTATGGCTACACCTTC
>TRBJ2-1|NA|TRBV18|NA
CASSPGLVNEQFF
TGTGCCAGCTCACCGGGACTCGTCAATGAGCAGTTCTTC
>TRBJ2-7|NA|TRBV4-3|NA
CASSQMGSGRKLTYEQYF
TGCGCCAGCAGCCAAATGGGATCTGGGAGGAAACTAACCTACGAGCAGTACTTC
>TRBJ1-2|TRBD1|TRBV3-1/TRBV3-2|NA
CASSKDRDGYTF
TGTGCCAGCAGCAAGGACAGGGATGGCTACACCTTC
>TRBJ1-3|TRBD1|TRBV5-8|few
CASSRQGVGNTIYF
TGTGCCAGCAGCCGACAGGGGGTCGGAAACACCATATATTTT
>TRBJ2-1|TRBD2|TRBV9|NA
CASSHSRGTSGNNEQFF
TGTGCCAGCAGCCACAGCCGAGGGACTAGCGGAAACAATGAGCAGTTCTTC
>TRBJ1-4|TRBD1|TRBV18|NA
CASKEGASGEKLFF
TGTGCCAGCAAGGAGGGGGCCTCGGGTGAAAAACTGTTTTTT
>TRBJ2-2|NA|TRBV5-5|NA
CASSFREGVNTGELFF
TGTGCCAGCAGCTTCCGAGAGGGGGTGAACACCGGGGAGCTGTTTTTT
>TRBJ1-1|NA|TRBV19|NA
CASSPNPAGVNTEAFF
TGTGCCAGTAGTCCAAACCCAGCAGGGGTGAACACTGAAGCTTTCTTT
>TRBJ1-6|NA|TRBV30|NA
CAWSGGWPSGSPLHF
TGTGCCTGGAGTGGCGGGTGGCCCTCGGGGTCACCCCTCCACTTT
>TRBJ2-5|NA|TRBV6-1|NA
CASTQGRGQETQYF
TGTGCCAGCACCCAGGGGAGGGGGCAAGAGACCCAGTACTTC
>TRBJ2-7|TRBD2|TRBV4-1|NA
CASSQVLSGGGYEQYF
TGCGCCAGCAGCCAAGTATTGAGCGGGGGAGGGTACGAGCAGTACTTC
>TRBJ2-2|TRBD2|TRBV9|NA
CASSPNSGETGELFF
TGTGCCAGCAGCCCGAATAGCGGGGAAACCGGGGAGCTGTTTTTT
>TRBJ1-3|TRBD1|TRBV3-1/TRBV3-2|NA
CASSQRTGTGNTIYF
TGTGCCAGCAGCCAGAGGACAGGGACTGGAAACACCATATATTTT
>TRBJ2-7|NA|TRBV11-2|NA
CASSLGGQSYEQYF
TGTGCCAGCAGCTTAGGGGGGCAGTCCTACGAGCAGTACTTC
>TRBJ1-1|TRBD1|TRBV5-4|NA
CASSLDRDRNTEAFF
TGTGCCAGCAGCTTAGACCGGGACAGGAACACTGAAGCTTTCTTT
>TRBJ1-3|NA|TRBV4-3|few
CASSQVGGLGNTIYF
TGCGCCAGCAGCCAAGTGGGGGGGCTAGGAAACACCATATATTTT
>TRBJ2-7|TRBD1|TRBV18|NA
CASSPRDRGYEQYF
TGTGCCAGCTCACCAAGGGACAGGGGGTATGAGCAGTACTTC
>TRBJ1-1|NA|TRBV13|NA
CASSLVGGTEAFF
TGTGCCAGCAGCCTCGTGGGAGGCACTGAAGCTTTCTTT
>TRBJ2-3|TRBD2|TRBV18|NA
CASSPPGLAGSQDTQYF
TGTGCCAGCTCACCACCGGGACTAGCGGGGAGCCAAGATACGCAGTATTTT
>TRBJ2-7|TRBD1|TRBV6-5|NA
CASREGGQGTYEQYF
TGTGCCAGCAGGGAGGGGGGACAGGGGACCTACGAGCAGTACTTC
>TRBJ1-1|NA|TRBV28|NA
CASVTWAGENTEAFF
TGTGCCAGCGTAACCTGGGCAGGGGAGAACACTGAAGCTTTCTTT
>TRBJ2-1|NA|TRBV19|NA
CASREQFKTGTRNNEQFF
TGTGCCAGTAGAGAGCAATTTAAAACCGGGACACGAAACAATGAGCAGTTCTTC
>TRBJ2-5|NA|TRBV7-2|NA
CASSAFQTQYF
TGTGCCAGCAGCGCGTTTCAGACCCAGTACTTC